These T cell receptor beta chains were read from a single sample in a study of immune cell composition in non-small cell lung cancer. Measured with immunoSEQ multiplex PCR; TCRdb has only the in-frame clones, and not every one. This sample has around 3,300 clones, with approximately 67% found just once. Specimen: non-adjacent lung tissue. All receptors come from a human donor with non-small cell lung cancer. CDR3s include the opening cysteine and the closing phenylalanine or tryptophan. The D gene is left open where the match is weak.

J gene: TRBJ2-7
D gene: TRBD1
V gene: TRBV7-9
CDR3 protein: CASSGMRTGRPYEQYF

J gene: TRBJ2-7
D gene: TRBD1
V gene: TRBV5-7
CDR3 protein: CASSLRTGDFYEQYF

J gene: TRBJ1-2
D gene: TRBD1
V gene: TRBV19
CDR3 protein: CASNSDRGGGYTF

J gene: TRBJ2-3
D gene: .
V gene: TRBV7-2
CDR3 protein: CASSLDGSEGTRDTQYF

J gene: TRBJ2-1
D gene: TRBD2
V gene: TRBV30
CDR3 protein: CAWIKRGLINEQFF

J gene: TRBJ2-1
D gene: TRBD2
V gene: TRBV7-9
CDR3 protein: CASSLALAGTYNEQFF

J gene: TRBJ2-1
D gene: .
V gene: TRBV9
CDR3 protein: CASSVGGTGGNEQFF

J gene: TRBJ1-1
D gene: .
V gene: TRBV25-1
CDR3 protein: CASSPQGRATEAFF

J gene: TRBJ2-3
D gene: .
V gene: TRBV19
CDR3 protein: CASSIVRGTQYF

J gene: TRBJ2-7
D gene: .
V gene: TRBV5-5
CDR3 protein: CASSLTGGAKTYEQYF

J gene: TRBJ1-6
D gene: TRBD1
V gene: TRBV11-3
CDR3 protein: CASSPNLRDRGTSPLHF

J gene: TRBJ1-5
D gene: TRBD1
V gene: TRBV28
CDR3 protein: CASSWTGGAYQPQHF

J gene: TRBJ2-1
D gene: TRBD2
V gene: TRBV2
CDR3 protein: CASSTGAGDGNEQFF

J gene: TRBJ2-3
D gene: .
V gene: TRBV7-9
CDR3 protein: CASSPASGSVSSTDTQYF

J gene: TRBJ1-1
D gene: .
V gene: TRBV2
CDR3 protein: CASSSGEAFF

J gene: TRBJ2-5
D gene: TRBD2
V gene: TRBV7-9
CDR3 protein: CASSWGLAGGPGEETQYF

J gene: TRBJ2-2
D gene: .
V gene: TRBV30
CDR3 protein: CAWSRGGGDTGELFF

J gene: TRBJ2-5
D gene: TRBD2
V gene: TRBV7-3
CDR3 protein: CASSATSGETQYF

J gene: TRBJ2-1
D gene: .
V gene: TRBV7-9
CDR3 protein: CASSPPGEDEQFF

J gene: TRBJ1-1
D gene: .
V gene: TRBV18
CDR3 protein: CASSPIAWGAPPEAFF

J gene: TRBJ2-2
D gene: .
V gene: TRBV29-1
CDR3 protein: CSVQGGPGELFF

J gene: TRBJ1-1
D gene: TRBD1
V gene: TRBV4-1
CDR3 protein: CASSQVGEGGPFSFF

J gene: TRBJ1-5
D gene: TRBD1
V gene: TRBV5-8
CDR3 protein: CASSLGQASNQPQHF

J gene: TRBJ1-2
D gene: TRBD1
V gene: TRBV30
CDR3 protein: CAWVLKGQGNYGYTF

J gene: TRBJ2-5
D gene: TRBD1
V gene: TRBV5-1
CDR3 protein: CASSNPDRGVWETQYF

J gene: TRBJ2-6
D gene: .
V gene: TRBV4-2
CDR3 protein: CASSRQTGSGANVLTF

J gene: TRBJ2-7
D gene: TRBD2
V gene: TRBV6-1
CDR3 protein: CASSEGGGTVYEQYF

J gene: TRBJ1-4
D gene: .
V gene: TRBV27
CDR3 protein: CASSLRVSGGVVNEKLFF

J gene: TRBJ1-1
D gene: .
V gene: TRBV5-6
CDR3 protein: CASSLDRRQGLSTEAFF

J gene: TRBJ2-3
D gene: .
V gene: TRBV2
CDR3 protein: CASASERDTQYF

J gene: TRBJ1-4
D gene: .
V gene: TRBV5-1
CDR3 protein: CASSLGPLDSKGPEKLFF

J gene: TRBJ2-3
D gene: .
V gene: TRBV7-9
CDR3 protein: CASSLERGTDTQYF